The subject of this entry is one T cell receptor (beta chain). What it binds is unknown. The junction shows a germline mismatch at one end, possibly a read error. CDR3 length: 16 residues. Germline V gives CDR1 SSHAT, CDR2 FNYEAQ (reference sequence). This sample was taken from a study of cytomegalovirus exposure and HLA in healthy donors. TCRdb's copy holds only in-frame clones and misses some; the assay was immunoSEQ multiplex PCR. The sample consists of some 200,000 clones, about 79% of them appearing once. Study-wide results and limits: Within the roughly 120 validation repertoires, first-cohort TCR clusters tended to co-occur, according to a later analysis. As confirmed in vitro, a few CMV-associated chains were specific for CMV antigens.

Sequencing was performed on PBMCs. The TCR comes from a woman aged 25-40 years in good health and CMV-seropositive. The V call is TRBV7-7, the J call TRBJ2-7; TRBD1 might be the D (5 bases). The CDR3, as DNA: TGTGCTAGCAGGTTTCAGGGTTTCGTTAGCTCCTACGAGCAGTACTTC. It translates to CASRFQGFVSSYEQYF.